This TCR beta chain was recovered during a study of T cell repertoires in cytomegalovirus infection. Background on the study: HLA-B-restricted CMV epitopes that are well studied, plus recently identified HLA-C-restricted ones, were used by the study. Shared public TCR beta signatures pointed to both CMV infection and a matching HLA type.

The CDR3 has 17 residues. The J segment lost 4 bases and the V segment lost 6 bases, leaving 14 bases of the junction unmatched. The germline gives CDR1 MNHEY, CDR2 SMNVEV (reference sequence). This clonotype was counted only a few times. Its antigen is not identified. TCRdb analysed the reads with MiXCR anew, one entry per CDR3 protein. The sample records around 89,000 distinct CDR3 sequences, approximately 32% being singletons. General study points: The response measured ex vivo was dominated by TCR beta clonotypes (HLA-C-restricted and CMV-specific).

The input for sequencing was CD8+ T cells from cultured PBMCs, taken from culture after CMV antigen stimulation. This chain joins TRBV27 and TRBJ2-3; TRBD2 matches at 9 bases. The TCR sequence derives from a human donor in good health (CMV status not recorded). Some clones in this sample may be carry-over from other donors' samples. The CDR3 loop reads CASRTRLGLAISDTQYF. CDR3 DNA: TGTGCCAGCAGAACTCGCTTGGGACTAGCAATATCAGATACGCAGTATTTT.